This TCR beta chain was profiled in a study of blood T cells in healthy people across ages. Through a sample-barcoded 5' primer and a J-beta primer mix, a second PCR was run for roughly 7 to 11 cycles. From the 5' RACE reads, TCRdb called clonotypes with MiXCR, one entry per CDR3 protein. The sample shows roughly 500,000 distinct CDR3 sequences, about 25% of them seen only once. CDR1 and CDR2 (germline): MGHRA, YSYEKL. The CDR3 is 14 amino acids. V shed 0 bases and J shed 11 bases, with 16 bases lying between them. The same specimen was also included in a second study, on T cells of mothers and their children. That source adds: In cDNA synthesis, all of the extracted RNA was used at around 1.5 ug per 15 ul. From each mother came over 8.5 million TCR beta CDR3 reads, and from each child came approximately 2.8 million.

The clonotype was recovered from a boy between 10 and 17 years old in good health. Sequencing used blood. The rearrangement uses TRBV4-1 and TRBJ1-2; tentative D call: TRBD1 (5 bases). The CDR3 DNA is TGCGCCAGCAGCCAAGATTCAGGGATAGTTGGGTACACCTTC. Encoded protein: CASSQDSGIVGYTF.